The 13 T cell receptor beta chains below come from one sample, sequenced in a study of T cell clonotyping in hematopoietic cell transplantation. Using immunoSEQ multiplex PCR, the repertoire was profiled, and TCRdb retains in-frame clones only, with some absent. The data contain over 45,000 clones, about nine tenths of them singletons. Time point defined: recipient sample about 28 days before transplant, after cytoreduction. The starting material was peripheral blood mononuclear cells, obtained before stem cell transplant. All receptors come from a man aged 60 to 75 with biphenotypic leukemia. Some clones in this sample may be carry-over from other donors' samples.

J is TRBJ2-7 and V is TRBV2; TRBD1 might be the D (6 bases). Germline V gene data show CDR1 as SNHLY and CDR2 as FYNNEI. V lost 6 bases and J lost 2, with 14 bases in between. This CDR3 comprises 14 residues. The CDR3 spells CASSDGQSPYEQYF. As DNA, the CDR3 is TGTGCCAGCAGCGACGGACAGAGTCCCTACGAGCAGTACTTC.

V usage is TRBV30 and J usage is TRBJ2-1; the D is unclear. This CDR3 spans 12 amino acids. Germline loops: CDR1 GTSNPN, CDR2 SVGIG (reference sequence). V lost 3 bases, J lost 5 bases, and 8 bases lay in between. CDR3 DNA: TGTGCCTGGAGATCTTTTGACAATGAGCAGTTCTTC. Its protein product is CAWRSFDNEQFF.

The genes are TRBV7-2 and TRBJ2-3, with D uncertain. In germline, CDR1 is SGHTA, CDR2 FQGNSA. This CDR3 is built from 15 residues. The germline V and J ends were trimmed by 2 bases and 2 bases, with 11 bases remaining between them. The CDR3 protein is CASSLRPAVTDTQYF. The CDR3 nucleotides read TGTGCCAGCAGCTTACGACCTGCCGTCACAGATACGCAGTATTTT.

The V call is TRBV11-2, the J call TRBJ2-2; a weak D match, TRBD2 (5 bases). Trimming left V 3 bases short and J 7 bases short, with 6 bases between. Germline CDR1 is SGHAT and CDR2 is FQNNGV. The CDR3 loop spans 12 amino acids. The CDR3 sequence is CASSFAGGELFF. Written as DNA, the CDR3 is TGTGCCAGCAGCTTTGCGGGCGGGGAGCTGTTTTTT. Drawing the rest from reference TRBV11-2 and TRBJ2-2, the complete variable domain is EAGVAQSPRYKIIEKRQSVAFWCNPISGHATLYWYQQILGQGPKLLIQFQNNGVVDDSQLPKDRFSAERLKGVDSTLKIQPAKLEDSAVYLCASSFAGGELFFGEGSRLTVL.

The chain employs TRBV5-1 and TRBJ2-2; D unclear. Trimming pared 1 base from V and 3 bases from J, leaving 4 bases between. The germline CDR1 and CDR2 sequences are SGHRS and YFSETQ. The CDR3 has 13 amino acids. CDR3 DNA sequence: TGCGCCAGCAGCTTGTCGTACACCGGGGAGCTGTTTTTT. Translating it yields CASSLSYTGELFF.

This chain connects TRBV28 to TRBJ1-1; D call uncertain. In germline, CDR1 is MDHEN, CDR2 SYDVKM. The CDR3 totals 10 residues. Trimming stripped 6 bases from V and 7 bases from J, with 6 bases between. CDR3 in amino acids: CASRGYEAFF. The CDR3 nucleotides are TGTGCCAGCAGGGGGTATGAAGCTTTCTTT.

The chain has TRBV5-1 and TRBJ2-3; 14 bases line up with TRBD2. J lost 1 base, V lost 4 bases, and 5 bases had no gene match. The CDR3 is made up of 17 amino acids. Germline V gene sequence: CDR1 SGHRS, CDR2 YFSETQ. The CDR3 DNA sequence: TGCGCCAGCAGCCCGGGGACTAGCGGGAGACGCACAGATACGCAGTATTTT. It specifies CASSPGTSGRRTDTQYF.

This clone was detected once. CDR3 amino acids: CASSPDPLGGYTF. The CDR3 DNA reads TGTGCCAGCAGCCCCGACCCGCTTGGGGGCTACACCTTC. V and J are TRBV11-2 and TRBJ1-2, with D unclear. The CDR3 sequence is 13 residues long. CDR1 SGHAT and CDR2 FQNNGV come from the germline V gene. V dropped 5 bases and J dropped 8 bases, with 15 bases sitting between them.

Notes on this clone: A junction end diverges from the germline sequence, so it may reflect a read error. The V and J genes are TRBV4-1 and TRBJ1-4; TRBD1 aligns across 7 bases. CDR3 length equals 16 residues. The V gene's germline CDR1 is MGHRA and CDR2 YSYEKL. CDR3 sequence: CASSRLPGTEDDKLFF. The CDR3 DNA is TGCGCCAGCAGCCGCCTACCCGGGACAGAGGATGACAAACTGTTTTTT.

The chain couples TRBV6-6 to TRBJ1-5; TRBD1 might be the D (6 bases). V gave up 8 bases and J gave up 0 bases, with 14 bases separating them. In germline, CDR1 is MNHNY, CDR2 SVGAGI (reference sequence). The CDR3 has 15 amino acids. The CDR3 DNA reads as TGTGCCAGCTTCCCACAGGGATTTAGCAATCAGCCCCAGCATTTT. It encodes CASFPQGFSNQPQHF.

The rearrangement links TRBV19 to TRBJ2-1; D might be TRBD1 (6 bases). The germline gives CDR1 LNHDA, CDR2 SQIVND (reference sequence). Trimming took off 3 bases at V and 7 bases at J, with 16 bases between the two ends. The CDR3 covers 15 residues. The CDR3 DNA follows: TGTGCCAGTAGTATCGGTGGGGGCCGGGCTAATGAGCAGTTCTTC. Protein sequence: CASSIGGGRANEQFF.

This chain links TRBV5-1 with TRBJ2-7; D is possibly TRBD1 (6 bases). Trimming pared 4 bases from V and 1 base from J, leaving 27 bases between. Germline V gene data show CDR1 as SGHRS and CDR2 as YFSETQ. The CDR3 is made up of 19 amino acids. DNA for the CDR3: TGCGCCAGCAGCCCAGCCCTCCGACTTACAGGGCCCTCTTCCTACGAGCAGTACTTC. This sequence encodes CASSPALRLTGPSSYEQYF. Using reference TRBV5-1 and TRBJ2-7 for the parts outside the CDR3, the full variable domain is KAGVTQTPRYLIKTRGQQVTLSCSPISGHRSVSWYQQTPGQGLQFLFEYFSETQRNKGNFPGRFSGRQFSNSRSEMNVSTLELGDSALYLCASSPALRLTGPSSYEQYFGPGTRLTVT.

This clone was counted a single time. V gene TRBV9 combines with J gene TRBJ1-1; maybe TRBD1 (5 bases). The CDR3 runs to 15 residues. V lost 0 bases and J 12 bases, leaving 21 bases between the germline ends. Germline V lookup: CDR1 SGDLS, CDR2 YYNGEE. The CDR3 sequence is CASSVDLRAGSKTFF. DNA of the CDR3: TGTGCCAGCAGCGTAGATCTCAGGGCGGGTTCCAAGACTTTCTTT.